This TCR beta chain was documented in a study of immune heterogeneity within non-small cell lung tumors. Study-wide findings and caveats: Within a patient, dominant CDR3 beta clonotypes were shared across sites, though different locations had unique frequent clones.

Comment on this clonotype: Antigen: not known. This CDR3 is missing its conserved last phenylalanine or tryptophan, likely due to a read error. It is unclear where the CDR3 begins or ends on the DNA, so no DNA is shown, and the CDR3 is as TCRdb lists it.

Multiplex PCR was performed with 32 V and 13 J primers, and it amplified TCR beta CDR3. MiXCR, run by TCRdb on the multiplex PCR reads, gives a single entry per CDR3 protein. This table has some 10,000 distinct CDR3 sequences, 15% to 20% appearing once. Template was bulk tumor genomic DNA, roughly 600 ng per sample. Doctors removed several biopsies from each primary tumor during surgery, keeping them far apart. Those enrolled were patients newly diagnosed with untreated non-small cell lung cancer and undergoing curative surgery. CDR1 and CDR2 from the germline V gene are SGHRS and YFSETQ. The CDR3 comprises 17 residues, both ends counted.

The V gene is TRBV5-1, the J gene TRBJ2-3; the DNA was not used to check the table's D call, TRBD1. The sample comprised lung tumor tissue. The clonotype was recovered from a man in his forties or fifties with non-small cell lung cancer. The CDR3: CASSLLAGVAYEQYFGP.